A selection of T cell receptor beta chains follows, all from one sample in a study of blood T cell repertoires in COVID-19. Only in-frame clones appear in the TCRdb table, and some are missing; sequencing was by immunoSEQ multiplex PCR. The sample consists of 43,000 or so clones, roughly 90% of them appearing once. The specimen was peripheral blood. The receptors shown here come from a human donor in a cohort sampled during active COVID-19. Each CDR3 is given with its conserved first and last residue. A D gene is named only where the DNA matches it firmly.

d_call	v_call	j_call	cdr3_aa
TRBD2	TRBV5-1	TRBJ2-1	CASSLRTSGSWFGEQFF
TRBD2	TRBV6-2/TRBV6-3	TRBJ2-3	CASSTRGLAYTDTQYF
TRBD1	TRBV7-2	TRBJ2-7	CASSLAWGTGAEQYF
TRBD1	TRBV27	TRBJ1-2	CASSSTPQQGAGGYTF
TRBD1	TRBV2	TRBJ2-7	CASSSPGQGVYEQYF
-	TRBV9	TRBJ2-1	CASSDGLPYNEQFF
TRBD2	TRBV4-3	TRBJ2-3	CASSRPGLDRLRCTDTQYF
TRBD2	TRBV4-1	TRBJ2-1	CASSPGLAGVGYNEQFF
TRBD2	TRBV6-2/TRBV6-3	TRBJ2-1	CASSYDGRAQFF
TRBD2	TRBV28	TRBJ2-2	CASTPGGGYGELFF
TRBD2	TRBV28	TRBJ2-1	CASSSGLAGGPSYNEQFF
TRBD1	TRBV7-9	TRBJ2-7	CASSWGQGAHDEQYF
-	TRBV13	TRBJ2-3	CASSSEDSHASTDTQYF
TRBD1	TRBV27	TRBJ1-2	CASSQIRTGPNYGYTF
-	TRBV6-5	TRBJ2-1	CASSQDKYNEQFF
-	TRBV19	TRBJ2-1	CASSQTSSSYNEQFF